The subject of this entry is one T cell receptor (beta chain). The sample comes from a study of blood T cell repertoires in COVID-19. On the study more broadly: Specimens from acute and convalescent COVID-19 originated in the United States, Italy and Spain.

In the authors' methods: Amplifying reference gene primers gave estimates of nucleated cell counts. TCRdb keeps only in-frame clones here, not all; method: immunoSEQ multiplex PCR. V and J calls and clone size are as listed in that table; D and trimming were resolved from the DNA. The data show approximately 310,000 clones, 85% seen once. Cohorts were based on clinical histories the participants reported. Exposed participants came across a COVID-19 case within 2 weeks before study entry. The receptor comes from a woman aged 25 to 39 who had been exposed to COVID-19. Input material: PBMCs or T cells enriched from blood (not recorded which).

CDR3 DNA: TGTGCCAGCAGCCTGTTGACAGGGTACTACGAGCAGTACTTC. Translating it yields CASSLLTGYYEQYF. The rearrangement uses TRBV5-5 and TRBJ2-7; 7 bases agree with TRBD1. From germline, CDR1 is SGHKS and CDR2 YYEKEE (reference sequence). This CDR3 has 14 residues. With 4 bases clipped from V and 3 bases from J, the junction kept 7 bases outside the gene matches.